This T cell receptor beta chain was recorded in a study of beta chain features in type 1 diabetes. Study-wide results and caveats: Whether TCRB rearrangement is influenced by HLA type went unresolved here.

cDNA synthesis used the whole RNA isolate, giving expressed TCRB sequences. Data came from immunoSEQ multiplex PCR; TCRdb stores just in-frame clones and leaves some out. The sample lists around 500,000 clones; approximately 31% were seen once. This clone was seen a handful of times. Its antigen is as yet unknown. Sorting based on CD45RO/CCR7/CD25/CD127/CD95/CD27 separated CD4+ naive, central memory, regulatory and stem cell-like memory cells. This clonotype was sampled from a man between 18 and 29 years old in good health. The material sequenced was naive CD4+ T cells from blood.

CDR3 sequence: CASSRGTGFQETQYF. In DNA form, the CDR3 reads TGTGCCAGCTCACGCGGGACAGGGTTCCAAGAGACCCAGTACTTC. The gene calls are TRBV18 and TRBJ2-5; 9 bases agree with TRBD1. This CDR3 region has 15 residues. The germline V gene encodes CDR1 KGHSH and CDR2 LQKENI. V lost 4 bases, J lost 1 base, and 4 bases stayed unmatched. The entire variable domain, with the rest obtained from reference TRBV18 and TRBJ2-5, is as follows: NAGVMQNPRHLVRRRGQEARLRCSPMKGHSHVYWYRQLPEEGLKFMVYLQKENIIDESGMPKERFSAEFPKEGPSILRIQQVVRGDSAAYFCASSRGTGFQETQYFGPGTRLLVL.